This is a list of T cell receptor beta chains from one sample in a study of human CD8 memory T cell subsets. No DNA is given; TCRdb re-called the 5' RACE reads and lists each CDR3 protein once. The sample data list about 11,000 distinct CDR3 sequences. Sequenced input: CD8+ stem-like memory T cells (TSCM and TCM) sorted from PBMCs. The origin of the receptors is a human donor in good health. Each CDR3 is given with its conserved first and last residue. Each record gives: J gene, clone size, V gene, CDR3 protein. The size of a clone is reported for some rows only, either as once, few or many, or as a class for expanded clones.

>TRBJ1-1|-|TRBV3-1
CASSQGLGNTEAFF
>TRBJ2-7|-|TRBV4-1
CASSQVRSKRYEQYF
>TRBJ2-2|-|TRBV4-1
CASSQGQGGTGELFF
>TRBJ2-7|-|TRBV7-2
CASSSAGALAEQYF
>TRBJ2-7|-|TRBV15
CATSRDLLAGGLDEQYF
>TRBJ2-7|-|TRBV6-4
CASRKFRLAGYEQYF
>TRBJ2-5|-|TRBV19
CASNQDTSTTETQYF
>TRBJ2-3|-|TRBV3-1
CASSLGATDTQYF
>TRBJ2-3|-|TRBV14
CASRKGGGSTDTQYF
>TRBJ2-2|-|TRBV18
CASSPLGNTGELFF
>TRBJ2-1|-|TRBV9
CASSLSRATAYNEQFF
>TRBJ2-7|-|TRBV28
CASNSDRSYEQYF
>TRBJ2-1|-|TRBV5-1
CASSLVGRGSDEQFF
>TRBJ2-5|-|TRBV7-9
CASSLGRSGQETQYF
>TRBJ2-7|medium-sized|TRBV5-1
CASSLEGPLEQYF
>TRBJ2-2|-|TRBV5-6
CASSSQGSGRALGNTGELFF
>TRBJ2-1|-|TRBV19
CASSPVDSGAIRQFF
>TRBJ2-2|-|TRBV7-3
CASSPLNTGELFF
>TRBJ2-3|-|TRBV28
CASSLPRRSSGSEDTQYF
>TRBJ1-6|medium-sized|TRBV7-9
CASSPGRGMGNSPLHF
>TRBJ2-3|-|TRBV6-6
CASSYSGPRLSRDTQYF
>TRBJ2-2|-|TRBV10-3
CGSGLNTGELFF
>TRBJ2-7|-|TRBV2
CASSGGQTYEQYF
>TRBJ1-5|-|TRBV12-3/TRBV12-4
CASTSAGQGYQPQHF
>TRBJ1-3|medium-sized|TRBV20-1
CSARDWQSSGNTIYF
>TRBJ2-7|-|TRBV11-1
CASSLSFSGGAYEQYF
>TRBJ1-1|medium-sized|TRBV7-9
CASSLSGTEAFF
>TRBJ2-7|-|TRBV15
CATSGGDSYEQYF
>TRBJ2-3|-|TRBV11-2
CASSGRGSTDTQYF
>TRBJ2-5|-|TRBV5-1
CASSLGVSAETQYF
>TRBJ2-5|-|TRBV6-2/TRBV6-3
CASSYLAETQYF